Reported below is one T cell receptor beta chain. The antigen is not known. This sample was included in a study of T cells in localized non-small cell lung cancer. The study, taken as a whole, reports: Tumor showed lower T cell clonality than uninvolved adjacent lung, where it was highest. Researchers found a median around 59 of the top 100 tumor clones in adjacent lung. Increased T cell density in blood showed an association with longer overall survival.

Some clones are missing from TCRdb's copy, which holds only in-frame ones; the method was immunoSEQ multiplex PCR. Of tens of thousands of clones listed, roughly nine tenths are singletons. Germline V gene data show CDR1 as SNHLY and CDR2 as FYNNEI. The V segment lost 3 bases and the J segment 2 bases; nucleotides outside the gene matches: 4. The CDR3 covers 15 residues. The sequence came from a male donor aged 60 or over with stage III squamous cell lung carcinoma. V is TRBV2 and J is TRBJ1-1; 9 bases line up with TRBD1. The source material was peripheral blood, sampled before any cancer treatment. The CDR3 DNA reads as TGTGCCAGCAGTGACGTGGGACAGGGAAACACTGAAGCTTTCTTT. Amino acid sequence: CASSDVGQGNTEAFF.